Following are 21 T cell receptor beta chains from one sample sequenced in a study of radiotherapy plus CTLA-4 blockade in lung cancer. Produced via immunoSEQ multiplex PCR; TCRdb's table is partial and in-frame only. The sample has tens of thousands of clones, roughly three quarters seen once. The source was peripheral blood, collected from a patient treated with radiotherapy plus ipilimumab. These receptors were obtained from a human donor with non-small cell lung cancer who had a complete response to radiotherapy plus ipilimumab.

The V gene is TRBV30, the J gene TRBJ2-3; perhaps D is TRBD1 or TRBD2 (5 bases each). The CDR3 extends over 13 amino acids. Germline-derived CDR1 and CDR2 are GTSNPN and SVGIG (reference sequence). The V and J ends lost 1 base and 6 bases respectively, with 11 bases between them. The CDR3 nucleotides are TGTGCCTGGAGTGGTTCGGGGCGTGATACGCAGTATTTT. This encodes CAWSGSGRDTQYF.

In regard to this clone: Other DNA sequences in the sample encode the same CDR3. The CDR3 sequence: CASSLAGGETQYF. For the CDR3, the DNA is TGCGCCAGCAGCTTGGCAGGGGGAGAGACCCAGTACTTC. The gene calls are TRBV5-1 and TRBJ2-5, with 7 positions matching TRBD1. This CDR3 contains 13 residues. V shed 0 bases and J 4 bases; nucleotides not matched to a gene: 0. CDR1 and CDR2 (germline): SGHRS, YFSETQ.

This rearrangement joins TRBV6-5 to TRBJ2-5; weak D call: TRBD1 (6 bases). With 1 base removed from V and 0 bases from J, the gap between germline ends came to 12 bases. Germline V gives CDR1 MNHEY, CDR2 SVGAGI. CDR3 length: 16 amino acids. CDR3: CASSYFQGKDQETQYF. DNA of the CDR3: TGTGCCAGCAGTTACTTTCAGGGGAAAGACCAAGAGACCCAGTACTTC.

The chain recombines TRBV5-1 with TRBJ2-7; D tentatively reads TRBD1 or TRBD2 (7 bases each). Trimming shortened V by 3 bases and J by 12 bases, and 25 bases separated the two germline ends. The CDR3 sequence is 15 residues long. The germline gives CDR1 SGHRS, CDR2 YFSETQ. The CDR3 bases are TGCGCCAGCAGCTCCGGCGGGCAGGGGGGGGGTCAGCGGTACTTC. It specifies CASSSGGQGGGQRYF.

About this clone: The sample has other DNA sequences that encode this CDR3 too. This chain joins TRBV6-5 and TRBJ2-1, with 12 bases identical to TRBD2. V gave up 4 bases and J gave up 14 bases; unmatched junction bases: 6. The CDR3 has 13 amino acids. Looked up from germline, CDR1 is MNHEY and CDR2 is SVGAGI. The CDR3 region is CASSSGLAGPEFF. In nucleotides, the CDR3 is TGTGCCAGCAGTTCCGGACTAGCGGGGCCTGAGTTCTTC.

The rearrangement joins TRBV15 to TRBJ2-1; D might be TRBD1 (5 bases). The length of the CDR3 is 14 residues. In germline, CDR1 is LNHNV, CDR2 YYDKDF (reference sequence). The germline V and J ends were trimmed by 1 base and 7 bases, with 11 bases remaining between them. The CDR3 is CATSRGGSTNEQFF. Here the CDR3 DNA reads TGTGCCACCAGCAGAGGGGGCTCAACTAATGAGCAGTTCTTC. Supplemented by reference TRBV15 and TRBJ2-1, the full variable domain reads DAMVIQNPRYQVTQFGKPVTLSCSQTLNHNVMYWYQQKSSQAPKLLFHYYDKDFNNEADTPDNFQSRRPNTSFCFLDIRSPGLGDTAMYLCATSRGGSTNEQFFGPGTRLTVL.

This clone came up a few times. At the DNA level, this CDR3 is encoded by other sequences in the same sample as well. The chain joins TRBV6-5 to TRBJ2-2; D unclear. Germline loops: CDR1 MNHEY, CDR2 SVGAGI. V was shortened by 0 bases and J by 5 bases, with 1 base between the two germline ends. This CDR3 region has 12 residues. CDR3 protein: CASSYSTGELFF. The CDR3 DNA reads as TGTGCCAGCAGTTACTCGACCGGGGAGCTGTTTTTT.

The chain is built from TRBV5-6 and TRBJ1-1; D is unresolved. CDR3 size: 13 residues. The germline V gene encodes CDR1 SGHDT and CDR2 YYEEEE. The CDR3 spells CASGPSLNTEAFF. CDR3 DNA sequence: TGTGCTAGCGGGCCGTCTCTGAACACTGAAGCTTTCTTT.

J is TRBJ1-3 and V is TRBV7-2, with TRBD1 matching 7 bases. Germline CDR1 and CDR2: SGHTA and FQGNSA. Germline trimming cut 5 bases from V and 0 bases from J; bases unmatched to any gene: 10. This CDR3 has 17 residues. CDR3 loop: CASSESTGASSGNTIYF. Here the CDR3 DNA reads TGTGCCAGCAGCGAGTCAACAGGGGCGAGCTCTGGAAACACCATATATTTT.

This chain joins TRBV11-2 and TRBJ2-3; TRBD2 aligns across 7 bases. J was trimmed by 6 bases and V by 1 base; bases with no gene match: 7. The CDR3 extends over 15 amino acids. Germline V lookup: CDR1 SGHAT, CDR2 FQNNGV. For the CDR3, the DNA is TGTGCCAGCAGCTTAGGCGGGAGAGGGGTTGATACGCAGTATTTT. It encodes CASSLGGRGVDTQYF.

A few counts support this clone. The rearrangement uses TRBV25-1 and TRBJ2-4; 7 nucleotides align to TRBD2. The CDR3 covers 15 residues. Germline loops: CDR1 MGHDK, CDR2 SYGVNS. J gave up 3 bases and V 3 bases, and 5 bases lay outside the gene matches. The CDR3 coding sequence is TGTGCCAGCAGTGACGCCTCGGGGGGCAAAAACATTCAGTACTTC. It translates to CASSDASGGKNIQYF.

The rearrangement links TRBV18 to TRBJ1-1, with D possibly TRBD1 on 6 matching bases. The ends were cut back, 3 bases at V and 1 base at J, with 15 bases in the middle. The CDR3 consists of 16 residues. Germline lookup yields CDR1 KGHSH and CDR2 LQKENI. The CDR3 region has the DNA TGTGCCAGCTCACCGCTACAGGGTGCATCGAACACTGAAGCTTTCTTT. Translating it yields CASSPLQGASNTEAFF.

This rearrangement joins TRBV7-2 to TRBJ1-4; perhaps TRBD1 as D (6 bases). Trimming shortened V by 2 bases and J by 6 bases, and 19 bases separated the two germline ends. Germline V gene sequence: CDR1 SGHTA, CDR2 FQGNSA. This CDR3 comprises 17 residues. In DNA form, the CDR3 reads TGTGCCAGCAGCTTATCCCCCCGGCAGGGGCGAGATGAAAAACTGTTTTTT. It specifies CASSLSPRQGRDEKLFF. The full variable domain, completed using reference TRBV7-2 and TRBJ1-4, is GAGVSQSPSNKVTEKGKDVELRCDPISGHTALYWYRQSLGQGLEFLIYFQGNSAPDKSGLPSDRFSAERTGGSVSTLTIQRTQQEDSAVYLCASSLSPRQGRDEKLFFGSGTQLSVL.

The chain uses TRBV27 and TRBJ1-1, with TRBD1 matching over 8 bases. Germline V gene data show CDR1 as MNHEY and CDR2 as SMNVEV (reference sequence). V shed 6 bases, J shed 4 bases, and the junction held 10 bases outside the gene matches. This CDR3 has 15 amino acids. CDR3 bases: TGTGCCAGCAGCTCGGACAGGGTGGGGATCACTGAAGCTTTCTTT. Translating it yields CASSSDRVGITEAFF.

CDR3 bases: TGTGCCAGCAGCTTGGGACTAGCGTCCTACAATGAGCAGTTCTTC. This encodes CASSLGLASYNEQFF. This sequence joins TRBV7-2 and TRBJ2-1; 10 bases map to TRBD2. Germline CDR1 and CDR2: SGHTA and FQGNSA. Trimming took 3 bases from V and 1 from J; bases not matched to a gene: 0. This CDR3 has 15 amino acids.

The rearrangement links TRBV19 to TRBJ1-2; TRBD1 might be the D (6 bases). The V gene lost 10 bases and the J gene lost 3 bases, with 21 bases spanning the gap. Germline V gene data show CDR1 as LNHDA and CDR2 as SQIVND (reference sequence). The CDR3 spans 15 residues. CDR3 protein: CATSGGGNSDYGYTF. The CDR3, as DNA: TGTGCCACTTCGGGGGGCGGAAATTCAGACTATGGCTACACCTTC.

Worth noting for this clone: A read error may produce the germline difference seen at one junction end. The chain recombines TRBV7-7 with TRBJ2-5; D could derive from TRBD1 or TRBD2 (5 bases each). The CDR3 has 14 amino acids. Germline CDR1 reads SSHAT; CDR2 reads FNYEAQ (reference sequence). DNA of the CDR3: TGTGCTAGCAGCCTCGGGACCGTTCAAGGGACCCAGTACTTC. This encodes CASSLGTVQGTQYF. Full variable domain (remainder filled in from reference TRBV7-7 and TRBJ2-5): GAGVSQSPRYKVTKRGQDVTLRCDPISSHATLYWYQQALGQGPEFLTYFNYEAQPDKSGLPSDRFSAERPEGSISTLTIQRTEQRDSAMYRCASSLGTVQGTQYFGPGTRLLVL.

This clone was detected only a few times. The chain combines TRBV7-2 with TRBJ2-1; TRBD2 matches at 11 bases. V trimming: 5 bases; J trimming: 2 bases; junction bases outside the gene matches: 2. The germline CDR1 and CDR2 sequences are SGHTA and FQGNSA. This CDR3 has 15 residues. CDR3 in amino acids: CASSLLAGAYNEQFF. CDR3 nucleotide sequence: TGTGCCAGCAGCCTACTAGCGGGAGCCTACAATGAGCAGTTCTTC.

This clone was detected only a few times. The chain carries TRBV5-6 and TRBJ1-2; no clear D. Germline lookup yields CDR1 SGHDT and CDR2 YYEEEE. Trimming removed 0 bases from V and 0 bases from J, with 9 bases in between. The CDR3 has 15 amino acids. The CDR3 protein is CASSLGVLTNYGYTF. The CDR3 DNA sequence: TGTGCCAGCAGCTTGGGAGTGCTTACTAACTATGGCTACACCTTC.

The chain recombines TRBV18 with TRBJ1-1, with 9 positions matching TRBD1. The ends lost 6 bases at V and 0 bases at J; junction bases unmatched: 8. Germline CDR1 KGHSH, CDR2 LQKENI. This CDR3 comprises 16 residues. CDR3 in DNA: TGTGCCAGCTCCCTCGGACAGGGGACTATGAACACTGAAGCTTTCTTT. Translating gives CASSLGQGTMNTEAFF.

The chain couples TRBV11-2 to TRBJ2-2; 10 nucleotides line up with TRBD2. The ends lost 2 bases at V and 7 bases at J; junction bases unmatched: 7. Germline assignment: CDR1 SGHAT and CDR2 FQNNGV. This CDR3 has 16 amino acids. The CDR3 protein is CASSLNPSGRVGELFF. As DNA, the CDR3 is TGTGCCAGCAGCTTAAACCCTAGCGGGAGAGTCGGGGAGCTGTTTTTT.